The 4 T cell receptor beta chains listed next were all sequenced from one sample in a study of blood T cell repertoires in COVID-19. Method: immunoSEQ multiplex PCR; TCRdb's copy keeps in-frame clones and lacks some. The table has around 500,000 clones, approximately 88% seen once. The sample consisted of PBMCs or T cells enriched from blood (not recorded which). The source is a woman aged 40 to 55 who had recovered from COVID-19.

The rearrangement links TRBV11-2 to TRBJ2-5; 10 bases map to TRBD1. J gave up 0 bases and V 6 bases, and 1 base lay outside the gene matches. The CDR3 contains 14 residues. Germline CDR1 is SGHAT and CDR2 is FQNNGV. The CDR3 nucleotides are TGTGCCAGCAGGGGGACAGGGGACCAAGAGACCCAGTACTTC. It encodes CASRGTGDQETQYF.

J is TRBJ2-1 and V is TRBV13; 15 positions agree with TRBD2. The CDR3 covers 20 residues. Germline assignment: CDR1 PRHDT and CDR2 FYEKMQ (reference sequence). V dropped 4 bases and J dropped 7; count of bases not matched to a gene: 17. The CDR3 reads CASSSIRTSGRALRGNEQFF. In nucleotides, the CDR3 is TGTGCCAGCAGCTCGATAAGGACTAGCGGGAGGGCCCTCAGGGGGAATGAGCAGTTCTTC.

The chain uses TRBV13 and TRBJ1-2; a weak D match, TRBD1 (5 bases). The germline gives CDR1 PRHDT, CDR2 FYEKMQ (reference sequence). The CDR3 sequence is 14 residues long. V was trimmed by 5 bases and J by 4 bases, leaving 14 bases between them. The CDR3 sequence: CASSPFGGTYGYTF. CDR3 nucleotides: TGTGCCAGCAGCCCATTCGGGGGGACCTATGGCTACACCTTC.

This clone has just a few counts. The CDR3 sequence: CASSSLRDRSLQNTEAFF. The CDR3 nucleotides read TGTGCCAGCAGTTCCCTCCGGGACAGATCCCTTCAGAACACTGAAGCTTTCTTT. The chain is built from TRBV27 and TRBJ1-1; 7 nucleotides agree with TRBD1. Germline values: CDR1 MNHEY, CDR2 SMNVEV (reference sequence). CDR3 length: 18 residues. Trimming took 4 bases from V and 1 from J; bases not matched to a gene: 15.